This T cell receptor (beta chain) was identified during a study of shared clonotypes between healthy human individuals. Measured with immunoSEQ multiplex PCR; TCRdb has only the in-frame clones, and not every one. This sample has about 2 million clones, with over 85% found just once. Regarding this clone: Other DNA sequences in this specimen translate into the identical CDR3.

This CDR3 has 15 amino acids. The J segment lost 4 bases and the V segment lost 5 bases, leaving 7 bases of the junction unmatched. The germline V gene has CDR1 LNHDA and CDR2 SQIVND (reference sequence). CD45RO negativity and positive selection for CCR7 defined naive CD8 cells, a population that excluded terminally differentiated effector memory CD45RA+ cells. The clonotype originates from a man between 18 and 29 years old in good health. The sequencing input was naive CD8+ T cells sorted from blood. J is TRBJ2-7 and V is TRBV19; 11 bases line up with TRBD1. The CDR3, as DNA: TGTGCCAGTAGTCCCCGGACAGGGGGCCTTTACGAGCAGTACTTC. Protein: CASSPRTGGLYEQYF.